These 12 T cell receptor beta chains were sequenced from one sample in a study of human T cells and chemical hapten exposure (dated by TCRdb to the early 2020s). The label giving this sample's time point can be read as: pre-sensitization, week 0. The treatment or condition label, as the study defines it: therapeutic diphenylcyclopropenone sensitization with weekly scalp DPC. Receptor libraries were prepared by RACE. These reads were obtained on a NextSeq 500. In TCRdb, the public reads were trimmed at Q25 with fastp and aligned with MiXCR, with productive beta chains retained. Each record represents a unique CDR3 protein, reported with the most common genes and DNA among its rows. In this sample the table shows 150,000 to 200,000 distinct CDR3 sequences, roughly 30% of which occur a single time. The ten biggest clones cover roughly 3% of the sample. Source: whole blood, taken in connection with sensitization to the hapten diphenylcyclopropenone (DPC). Receptor source: a woman aged 25 to 45 with alopecia areata. Some clones in this sample may be carry-over from other donors' samples.

This clonotype was seen a handful of times. The J gene is TRBJ2-1, the V gene TRBV2; tentative D call: TRBD2 (6 bases). CDR3 length: 12 amino acids. V was shortened by 5 bases and J by 8 bases, with 10 bases between the two germline ends. Germline V gives CDR1 SNHLY, CDR2 FYNNEI. The CDR3 here is CASSPRGYEQFF. In DNA, the CDR3 is TGTGCCAGCAGTCCCCGGGGGTATGAGCAGTTCTTC.

As DNA, the CDR3 is TGCAGTGCACAGGGGAAAACAGATACGCAGTATTTT. Residues: CSAQGKTDTQYF. The rearrangement links TRBV20-1 to TRBJ2-3, with 7 bases matching TRBD1. Germline V gene lookup returns CDR1 DFQATT and CDR2 SNEGSKA (reference sequence). This CDR3 region has 12 residues. V lost 6 bases and J lost 3; bases outside the gene matches: 3.

This sequence joins TRBV6-5 and TRBJ2-3, with D perhaps assigned TRBD1 or TRBD2 (5 bases each). CDR3 length: 15 amino acids. Per the germline V gene, CDR1 is MNHEY and CDR2 is SVGAGI. The V gene lost 1 base and the J gene lost 1 base, with 9 bases spanning the gap. The CDR3 region is CASSYWDGGTDTQYF. CDR3 coding DNA: TGTGCCAGCAGTTACTGGGACGGGGGCACAGATACGCAGTATTTT.

The gene calls are TRBV28 and TRBJ2-3; D gene unclear. Per the germline V gene, CDR1 is MDHEN and CDR2 is SYDVKM. Trimming cost V 3 bases and J 0 bases, with 7 bases left between them. CDR3 size: 14 residues. The CDR3 loop is CASSFPGSTDTQYF. CDR3 in DNA: TGTGCCAGCAGTTTTCCCGGCAGCACAGATACGCAGTATTTT.

The chain joins TRBV20-1 to TRBJ2-2; D is uncertain. The CDR3 has 15 residues. Germline V gene lookup returns CDR1 DFQATT and CDR2 SNEGSKA (reference sequence). With 1 base removed from V and 0 bases from J, the gap between germline ends came to 9 bases. The CDR3 DNA follows: TGCAGTGCTAGAGGGTTAACAGCGAACACCGGGGAGCTGTTTTTT. This sequence encodes CSARGLTANTGELFF.

V and J are TRBV27 and TRBJ1-6; TRBD1 matches 9 bases. The CDR3 runs 14 residues. The germline gives CDR1 MNHEY, CDR2 SMNVEV (reference sequence). With 2 bases clipped from V and 9 bases from J, the junction kept 2 bases outside the gene matches. The CDR3 DNA reads TGTGCCAGCAGTTTAGAGACAGGGGGTTCACCCCTCCACTTT. Protein sequence: CASSLETGGSPLHF.

This clonotype was detected only a few times. This chain connects TRBV5-1 to TRBJ2-1; 7 bases align to TRBD2. After removal of 0 bases from V and 10 bases from J, the junction contained 4 bases not matched to a gene. The CDR3 spans 13 residues. Germline V gene sequence: CDR1 SGHRS, CDR2 YFSETQ. CDR3 bases: TGCGCCAGCAGCTTGGAACGGGAGGACGAGCAGTTCTTC. This gives the protein CASSLEREDEQFF.

The rearrangement links TRBV6-2 or TRBV6-3 to TRBJ1-1; 8 bases agree with TRBD1. Germline trimming cut 11 bases from V and 5 bases from J; bases unmatched to any gene: 7. This CDR3 region has 12 residues. CDR1 is MNHEY and CDR2 is SVGEGT in the germline V gene. CDR3 DNA: TGTGCCTCCCGGACAGGGATTACTGAAGCTTTCTTT. Its protein is CASRTGITEAFF.

This clonotype showed up just once. The chain uses TRBV24-1 and TRBJ2-1, with a weak D call TRBD2 (5 bases). Germline V lookup: CDR1 KGHDR, CDR2 SFDVKD. Trimming took 3 bases from V and 8 from J, leaving 10 bases between them. This CDR3 is 13 amino acids long. This CDR3 reads CATSDAGGHEQFF. DNA for the CDR3: TGTGCCACCAGTGATGCGGGTGGCCATGAGCAGTTCTTC.

In its sample, this clonotype was seen once. The chain uses TRBV20-1 and TRBJ2-3; D is possibly TRBD1 or TRBD2 (7 bases each). This CDR3 spans 15 amino acids. CDR1 is DFQATT, CDR2 SNEGSKA, per germline (reference sequence). V lost 0 bases and J 3 bases, leaving 13 bases between the germline ends. This CDR3 reads CSARESGTATDTQYF. The CDR3 DNA reads as TGCAGTGCTAGAGAGAGCGGGACAGCTACAGATACGCAGTATTTT.

The rearrangement uses TRBV4-3 and TRBJ1-2; TRBD1 agrees at 9 bases. Trimming removed 3 bases from V and 5 bases from J; junction bases left unmatched: 4. Germline assignment: CDR1 LGHNA and CDR2 YSLEER. The CDR3 is made up of 14 amino acids. CDR3 sequence reads: CASSQYRGLYGYTF. Written as DNA, the CDR3 is TGCGCCAGCAGCCAGTACAGGGGGCTATATGGCTACACCTTC.

CDR3 residues: CASRTREAGGEAFF. DNA for the CDR3: TGTGCCAGCAGAACCAGGGAGGCAGGAGGTGAAGCTTTCTTT. The genes are TRBV7-2 and TRBJ1-1; D might be TRBD1 (5 bases). The V and J ends lost 6 bases and 7 bases respectively, with 18 bases between them. Germline lookup yields CDR1 SGHTA and CDR2 FQGNSA. The CDR3 totals 14 residues.